Listed below are T cell receptor beta chains from one sample, sequenced in a study of blood T cell repertoires in COVID-19. TCRdb keeps only in-frame clones here, not all; method: immunoSEQ multiplex PCR. The table has approximately 670,000 clones, more than 80% seen once. The sample taken for sequencing was peripheral blood. The receptor source for this set is a woman aged 18-29 years with acute or convalescent COVID-19. Both conserved end residues are part of each CDR3. D genes are given only for firm matches. Only part of the rows carry a size: once, few, many, or a class if the clone is expanded.

.,TRBV3-1/TRBV3-2,TRBJ1-3,.,TGTGCCAGCAGCCGAAAGGGGGACGCCAGCTCTGGAAACACCATATATTTT,CASSRKGDASSGNTIYF
.,TRBV6-1,TRBJ2-7,.,TGTGCCAGCAGTGAAGCTACGAGCGGGCAACCCTCCTACGAGCAGTACTTC,CASSEATSGQPSYEQYF
.,TRBV6-5,TRBJ1-2,.,TGTGCCAGCAGTTACGGGCAGGGGCCTAACTATGGCTACACCTTC,CASSYGQGPNYGYTF
.,TRBV21-1,TRBJ2-5,.,TGTGCCAGCACCGACGACAGGGGGAACAGGGAGACCCAGTACTTC,CASTDDRGNRETQYF
TRBD1,TRBV18,TRBJ2-7,.,TGTGCCAGCTCACCACCGGGACAGGGTTTCAACGAGCAGTACTTC,CASSPPGQGFNEQYF
TRBD1,TRBV10-3,TRBJ2-4,.,TGTGCCATCAGTGAGGACAGGGAGAAAAACATTCAGTACTTC,CAISEDREKNIQYF
TRBD2,TRBV7-2,TRBJ2-1,.,TGTGCCAGCAGCTTAGCCTCAGGGAGGGAGCGCGGTGAGCAGTTCTTC,CASSLASGRERGEQFF
.,TRBV2,TRBJ2-7,.,TGTGCCAGCAGTGAACTAGCGAAATCCTACGAGCAGTACTTC,CASSELAKSYEQYF
.,TRBV4-2,TRBJ1-6,.,TGTGCCAGCAGCCAAGATCCGGGTGCGAGCTCCTATAATTCACCCCTCCACTTT,CASSQDPGASSYNSPLHF
TRBD1,TRBV5-4,TRBJ1-4,.,TGTGCCAGCAGCTCCACTCGGACAGGGAGGCAAGAAAAACTGTTTTTT,CASSSTRTGRQEKLFF
.,TRBV2,TRBJ1-3,.,TGTGCCAGCACCCCACGGGAATCTGGAAACACCATATATTTT,CASTPRESGNTIYF
.,TRBV5-1,TRBJ2-2,few,TGCGCCAGCAGCCGAACCCCGGTCACTACCGCGAACACCGGGGAGCTGTTTTTT,CASSRTPVTTANTGELFF
TRBD1,TRBV7-8,TRBJ1-2,.,TGTGCCAGCAGCTTAGCCCGGACAGGGACAGCGGGCGGCTACACCTTC,CASSLARTGTAGGYTF
TRBD1,TRBV12-3/TRBV12-4,TRBJ1-1,.,TGTGCCAGCAGGGCAGGGGGCTTAACTGAAGCTTTCTTT,CASRAGGLTEAFF
.,TRBV6-5,TRBJ2-3,.,TGTGCCAGCAGACAGGGACCCACAGATACGCAGTATTTT,CASRQGPTDTQYF
.,TRBV19,TRBJ1-6,.,TGTGCCAGTAGTATAGACATCCTCGGGAATTCACCCCTCCACTTT,CASSIDILGNSPLHF
.,TRBV6-2/TRBV6-3,TRBJ1-5,once,TGTGCCAGCAGTTCTCCCGGGTTAGGAGATCAGCCCCAGCATTTT,CASSSPGLGDQPQHF
.,TRBV9,TRBJ1-2,.,TGTGCCAGCAGCGTAGATGGGGGGACGCGCTATGGCTACACCTTC,CASSVDGGTRYGYTF
.,TRBV19,TRBJ2-6,once,TGTGCCAGTAGTATAGACGACAGATTCTCTGGGGCCAACGTCCTGACTTTC,CASSIDDRFSGANVLTF
.,TRBV4-3,TRBJ2-1,.,TGCGCCAGCAGCCAAGGGCACCCCCTCTCTGAGCAGTTCTTC,CASSQGHPLSEQFF
.,TRBV6-6,TRBJ1-1,.,TGTGCCAGCAGGAGACAGAAGAACACTGAAGCTTTCTTT,CASRRQKNTEAFF
.,TRBV3-1/TRBV3-2,TRBJ1-1,.,TGTGCCAGCAGCCGCGGAGACAGATCCACTGAAGCTTTCTTT,CASSRGDRSTEAFF
TRBD2,TRBV10-3,TRBJ2-7,.,TGTGCCATCAGTGAGTCCGATCCGGGGGGGATCTACGAGCAGTACTTC,CAISESDPGGIYEQYF
TRBD1,TRBV4-3,TRBJ2-2,.,TGCGCCAGCAGCCAGGACAGGGATGCCGGGGAGCTGTTTTTT,CASSQDRDAGELFF
.,TRBV7-8,TRBJ1-2,.,TGTGCCAGCAGCTCTTTGACAGGACTCTATGGCTACACCTTC,CASSSLTGLYGYTF
.,TRBV2,TRBJ1-6,.,TGTGCCAGCAGTGGAAGCGACTCCTATAATTCACCCCTCCACTTT,CASSGSDSYNSPLHF
TRBD2,TRBV7-9,TRBJ2-7,.,TGTGCCAGCAGCTTAGTGCGCGGGGGGGCCACCTACGAGCAGTACTTC,CASSLVRGGATYEQYF
TRBD1,TRBV5-1,TRBJ1-1,.,TGCGCCAGCAGCGCCGGGACAGGGAACACTGAAGCTTTCTTT,CASSAGTGNTEAFF
TRBD1,TRBV27,TRBJ1-5,.,TGTGCCAGCAGTTTACTCGGACAGGGCAGCAATCAGCCCCAGCATTTT,CASSLLGQGSNQPQHF
.,TRBV13,TRBJ1-1,.,TGTGCCAGCAGCGACCGGGACAAGAACACTGAAGCTTTCTTT,CASSDRDKNTEAFF
.,TRBV6-5,TRBJ2-5,.,TGTGCCAGCAGTTATAATGAGGAGATCCAAGAGACCCAGTACTTC,CASSYNEEIQETQYF
TRBD1,TRBV19,TRBJ2-7,.,TGTGCCAGTAGTCCCCAGTTGGGACAGGCTGTCTCCTACGAGCAGTACTTC,CASSPQLGQAVSYEQYF
TRBD1,TRBV5-4,TRBJ2-4,.,TGTGCCAGCAGCTTTACAGGGGTAGCCAAAAACATTCAGTACTTC,CASSFTGVAKNIQYF
TRBD1,TRBV2,TRBJ2-4,once,TGTGCCAGCAGCGATGTGGGGGTGGACAGGGGAAAAAACATTCAGTACTTC,CASSDVGVDRGKNIQYF
TRBD1,TRBV5-1,TRBJ1-4,once,TGCGCCAGCAGCCCTCGACAGGGGAGTGAAAAACTGTTTTTT,CASSPRQGSEKLFF
TRBD1,TRBV7-2,TRBJ1-2,.,TGTGCCAGCAGCTCCCCGGACAGGGCGGGCGGCTACACCTTC,CASSSPDRAGGYTF
TRBD1,TRBV18,TRBJ1-2,.,TGTGCCAGCTCACCGACGGGACAGGGGTTCTATGGCTACACCTTC,CASSPTGQGFYGYTF
TRBD1,TRBV28,TRBJ2-1,.,TGTGCCAGCAGACCACCGGGACAGATAAGGGATGAGCAGTTCTTC,CASRPPGQIRDEQFF
.,TRBV7-2,TRBJ2-3,.,TGTGCCAGCAGTTTTAGGCGGGACCACGGAAGGGATACGCAGTATTTT,CASSFRRDHGRDTQYF
.,TRBV18,TRBJ2-1,.,TGTGCCAGCTCACCTGTCTCTATTAGCTCCTACAATGAGCAGTTCTTC,CASSPVSISSYNEQFF
.,TRBV6-1,TRBJ2-7,.,TGTGCCAGCAGTGAACTTTTTAAACCGATGGCCGGCGGCAGCTCCTACGAGCAGTACTTC,CASSELFKPMAGGSSYEQYF
.,TRBV9,TRBJ1-3,.,TGTGCCAGCACAGGGGTTACTGGAAACACCATATATTTT,CASTGVTGNTIYF
.,TRBV7-8,TRBJ1-2,.,TGTGCCAGCAGCTTACGCCCATCGGGAGCCAATGGCTACACCTTC,CASSLRPSGANGYTF
TRBD1,TRBV6-6,TRBJ1-3,.,TGTGCCAGCATTCCCCCAGGGGGGTCCCTAGGGAACACCATATATTTT,CASIPPGGSLGNTIYF
TRBD1,TRBV19,TRBJ1-6,.,TGTGCCAGTAGATCGGACAGGGGGAAAAATTCACCCCTCCACTTT,CASRSDRGKNSPLHF
.,TRBV9,TRBJ1-6,.,TGTGCCAGCAGCGTAGAGGACGGGGGTAATTCACCCCTCCACTTT,CASSVEDGGNSPLHF
.,TRBV30,TRBJ1-2,.,TGTGCCTGGAATTCGGGAGGCCCACTCTTCTATGGCTACACCTTC,CAWNSGGPLFYGYTF
.,TRBV7-6,TRBJ1-6,.,TGTGCCAGCAGCAAAGCCCGGGATAATTCACCCCTCCACTTT,CASSKARDNSPLHF
.,TRBV2,TRBJ2-5,.,TGTGCCAGCAGTGAAATATCCCCGGAGACCCAGTACTTC,CASSEISPETQYF
.,TRBV23-1,TRBJ2-7,.,TGCGCCAGCAGTCAGACGGACAAGTACGAGCAGTACTTC,CASSQTDKYEQYF
.,TRBV7-7,TRBJ2-2,.,TGTGCCAGCAGGGCCGCGGACAAAAACGCCGGGGAGCTGTTTTTT,CASRAADKNAGELFF
.,TRBV5-5,TRBJ1-5,.,TGTGCCAGCAGCCCTGAGGGGGTTCAGCCCCAGCATTTT,CASSPEGVQPQHF
.,TRBV7-9,TRBJ2-7,.,TGTGCCAGCAGCTTAGGGGCCTACCCCCCCGAGCAGTACTTC,CASSLGAYPPEQYF
.,TRBV2,TRBJ1-4,.,TGTGCCAGCAGTGCAAATCCTACCGGGAAACTGTTTTTT,CASSANPTGKLFF
.,TRBV6-5,TRBJ1-2,.,TGTGCCAGCAGAGAGAGCGATTGGAGGGGCTACACCTTC,CASRESDWRGYTF
.,TRBV13,TRBJ1-2,.,TGTGCCAGCAGCTTAATTCAGGGAAGGGATGGCTACACCTTC,CASSLIQGRDGYTF
.,TRBV6-6,TRBJ1-2,few,TGTGCCAGCAGTTACCCAGGGTCCTATGGCTACACCTTC,CASSYPGSYGYTF
.,TRBV5-1,TRBJ2-7,.,TGCGCCAGCAAGAGGGACACCTCCTACGAGCAGTACTTC,CASKRDTSYEQYF
TRBD1,TRBV11-2,TRBJ1-1,.,TGTGCCAGCAGCCAGATCCTACAGGGGGGTTGGACTGAAGCTTTCTTT,CASSQILQGGWTEAFF
.,TRBV6-2/TRBV6-3,TRBJ2-7,.,TGTGCCAGCAGTGCGGGACTCTCCTACGAGCAGTACTTC,CASSAGLSYEQYF